Presented here are 20 T cell receptor beta chains from one specimen sequenced in a study of CD8 T cells in ankylosing spondylitis. Each CDR3 protein is one row after TCRdb ran MiXCR on the 5' RACE reads. In the table there are roughly 250,000 distinct CDR3 sequences, roughly 8.6% of which are singletons. Sequenced: blood, either unsorted or a sorted T cell fraction (not recorded which). The receptor source for this set is a male donor with ankylosing spondylitis or in good health (not recorded which).

This clonotype was counted ten times or more. The CDR3 nucleotides are TGCGCCAGCACCCTGTTTCCAGGGAACTACGAGCAGTACTTC. As protein: CASTLFPGNYEQYF. The chain employs TRBV5-1 and TRBJ2-7, with D maybe TRBD1 (5 bases). The length of the CDR3 is 14 residues. CDR1 is SGHRS and CDR2 is YFSETQ in the germline V gene. The V end lost 6 bases, the J end lost 3 bases, and 16 bases lay between the germline ends.

This clonotype occurred many times. CDR3 residues: CASSPRTRDREDEQYF. CDR3 nucleotide sequence: TGTGCCAGCAGCCCCCGGACAAGGGACAGGGAGGACGAGCAGTACTTC. The chain has TRBV7-9 and TRBJ2-7, with 9 bases lining up with TRBD1. The CDR3 extends over 16 amino acids. CDR1 is SEHNR and CDR2 is FQNEAQ in the germline V gene (reference sequence). After removal of 5 bases from V and 5 bases from J, the junction contained 13 bases not matched to a gene.

Ten or more counts support this clonotype. The genes are TRBV13 and TRBJ1-5; TRBD1 matches 9 bases. V gave up 3 bases and J gave up 9 bases; unmatched junction bases: 6. The CDR3 loop spans 14 amino acids. Germline V CDR1 and CDR2: PRHDT, FYEKMQ (reference sequence). DNA for the CDR3: TGTGCCAGCAGCTTCGGACAGGGGTCAGGGCCCCAGCATTTT. Encoded protein: CASSFGQGSGPQHF.

Ten or more counts support this clonotype. V gene TRBV6-2 or TRBV6-3 combines with J gene TRBJ1-1; D is undetermined. Germline CDR1 and CDR2: MNHEY and SVGEGT. The CDR3 length is 24 residues. Trimming took off 0 bases at V and 1 base at J, with 36 bases between the two ends. CDR3 amino acids: CASSYSMARAVQSPVPGKNTEAFF. The CDR3 bases are TGTGCCAGCAGTTACTCGATGGCCCGGGCAGTTCAATCGCCGGTCCCCGGTAAGAACACTGAAGCTTTCTTT.

Points on this clonotype: Relative to the germline gene, one junction end is altered; a read error may explain this. The J gene is TRBJ2-2, the V gene TRBV3-1; the D call may be TRBD1 or TRBD2 (6 bases each). The CDR3 totals 17 residues. Germline CDR1 is LGHDT and CDR2 is YNNKEL (reference sequence). The CDR3 region has the DNA TGTGCCACCAGCCAAGGATGGGCAGGGGACTTCACCGGGGAGCTGTTTTTT. Translating gives CATSQGWAGDFTGELFF.

The gene calls are TRBV6-2 or TRBV6-3 and TRBJ1-6, with D possibly matching TRBD1 (5 bases). Germline CDR1 MNHEY, CDR2 SVGEGT. The CDR3 is 15 residues long. Trimming took off 6 bases at V and 5 bases at J, with 14 bases between the two ends. The CDR3 region has the DNA TGTGCCAGCAGCCGCATCGGGGGGAATAATTCACCCCTCCACTTT. As protein: CASSRIGGNNSPLHF.

This clonotype occurred many times. The genes are TRBV4-3 and TRBJ2-1; D is possibly TRBD1 (6 bases). V was clipped by 1 base and J by 0 bases, with 13 bases between them. This CDR3 comprises 17 residues. CDR1 and CDR2 (germline): LGHNA, YSLEER. Here the CDR3 reads CASSQGTVTSSYNEQFF. For the CDR3, the DNA is TGCGCCAGCAGCCAAGGGACAGTGACCAGCTCCTACAATGAGCAGTTCTTC.

In the case of this clonotype: Mismatch with germline at one junction end may stem from a read error. The V and J genes are TRBV6-5 and TRBJ2-3; TRBD2 agrees at 7 bases. Germline-derived CDR1 and CDR2 are MNHEY and SVGAGI. The CDR3 extends over 17 amino acids. The CDR3 loop is CASSYSASGARTGTQYF. The DNA for the CDR3 is TGTGCCAGCAGTTACTCTGCCAGCGGGGCCCGCACAGGTACGCAGTATTTT.

This clonotype has ten or more counts. The J gene is TRBJ2-1, the V gene TRBV30, with 11 bases matching TRBD2. The CDR3 spans 15 residues. From germline, CDR1 is GTSNPN and CDR2 SVGIG (reference sequence). V lost 1 base and J lost 7; bases outside the gene matches: 6. The DNA for the CDR3 is TGTGCCTGGAGTGCAACTAGCGGGAGATTGAATGAGCAGTTCTTC. As protein: CAWSATSGRLNEQFF.

This clonotype was picked up many times. The chain is built from TRBV5-1 and TRBJ2-1, with 7 bases fitting TRBD1. V lost 0 bases to trimming and J lost 4 bases; unmatched junction nucleotides: 4. Germline assignment: CDR1 SGHRS and CDR2 YFSETQ. This CDR3 is built from 15 residues. The CDR3 DNA is TGCGCCAGCAGCTTGGGGGGCAGGGGGTACAATGAGCAGTTCTTC. Encoded protein: CASSLGGRGYNEQFF.

In this sample, this clonotype turned up many times. This chain joins TRBV3-1 and TRBJ2-1, with D possibly being TRBD1 (6 bases). V lost 0 bases and J 12 bases, leaving 21 bases between the germline ends. The CDR3 covers 16 residues. CDR1 and CDR2 (germline): LGHDT, YNNKEL (reference sequence). The DNA for the CDR3 is TGTGCCAGCAGCCAAGATTGGGGGCCCGGGACAATGAGGCAGTTCTTC. It yields the protein CASSQDWGPGTMRQFF.

This clonotype appeared a few times. The CDR3 reads CASSRGLFYEQYF. CDR3 nucleotide sequence: TGTGCCAGCAGCCGGGGACTGTTCTACGAGCAGTACTTC. This chain joins TRBV3-1 and TRBJ2-7, with D maybe TRBD2 (6 bases). CDR3 length: 13 residues. Per germline, CDR1 LGHDT and CDR2 YNNKEL (reference sequence). The V gene lost 4 bases and the J gene lost 3 bases, with 10 bases spanning the gap.

The gene calls are TRBV7-9 and TRBJ1-2; D remains ambiguous. Trimming removed 4 bases at V and 5 bases at J, with 14 bases between. The CDR3 extends over 14 amino acids. CDR1 is SEHNR, CDR2 FQNEAQ, per germline (reference sequence). The CDR3 DNA sequence: TGTGCCAGCAGCTACGAATTGACGGATTATGGCTACACCTTC. Translating gives CASSYELTDYGYTF.

This clonotype was counted at least ten times. The chain employs TRBV12-3 or TRBV12-4 and TRBJ2-1; D might be TRBD2 (6 bases). The CDR3 has 14 amino acids. Between the trimmed V and J ends, which lost 5 bases and 7 bases, there was a span of 15 bases. The CDR3 spells CASSVGGTGNEQFF. The DNA for the CDR3 is TGTGCCAGCAGTGTCGGGGGAACGGGGAATGAGCAGTTCTTC.

This clonotype appeared many times. In nucleotides, the CDR3 is TGTGCCACCAGCAGGGGGACCGATTACAGTGGAAAACTGTTTTTT. Protein product: CATSRGTDYSGKLFF. The chain combines TRBV15 with TRBJ1-4; possibly TRBD1 for D (5 bases). Trimming removed 3 bases from V and 10 bases from J, with 18 bases in between. This CDR3 is 15 amino acids long. Germline V gene lookup returns CDR1 LNHNV and CDR2 YYDKDF (reference sequence).

At least ten counts were recorded for this clonotype. The chain is built from TRBV27 and TRBJ1-1; the D gene is possibly TRBD1 (6 bases). This CDR3 has 16 amino acids. Germline loops: CDR1 MNHEY, CDR2 SMNVEV (reference sequence). The ends were cut back, 6 bases at V and 2 bases at J, with 19 bases in the middle. The CDR3 coding sequence is TGTGCCAGCAGCCCCCGACCGGGACAAGTAAACACTGAAGCTTTCTTT. As protein: CASSPRPGQVNTEAFF.

The CDR3 DNA sequence: TGTGCCAGTAGTATAAGGGACAGGGGACCAGGAAATGAGCAGTTCTTC. Encoded protein: CASSIRDRGPGNEQFF. The rearrangement uses TRBV19 and TRBJ2-1; 10 nucleotides agree with TRBD1. Trimming at V came to 2 bases and at J to 7 bases, leaving 8 bases not matched to a gene. The CDR3 has 16 residues. CDR1 is LNHDA, CDR2 SQIVND, per germline (reference sequence).

Ten or more counts support this clonotype. The rearrangement links TRBV18 to TRBJ1-2; 8 bases are shared with TRBD1. The junction had 12 bases not matched to a gene; V was cut back by 3 bases and J by 3 bases. Germline-derived CDR1 and CDR2 are KGHSH and LQKENI. The CDR3 consists of 17 residues. CDR3 nucleotides: TGTGCCAGCTCACCGAGAACCTGGACAGGGTTAGACTATGGCTACACCTTC. Translated: CASSPRTWTGLDYGYTF.

The chain combines TRBV15 with TRBJ1-5; a possible D gene is TRBD1 (5 bases). Germline CDR1 is LNHNV and CDR2 is YYDKDF (reference sequence). The CDR3 runs 13 residues. The V end was cut by 5 bases, the J end by 7 bases, with 12 bases between. This CDR3 reads CATSVVGGQPQHF. The CDR3 nucleotides read TGTGCCACCAGCGTGGTGGGGGGGCAGCCCCAGCATTTT.

This clonotype appeared many times. This CDR3 is CSAYRTDTQYF. CDR3 in DNA: TGCAGTGCTTACCGCACAGATACGCAGTATTTT. J is TRBJ2-3 and V is TRBV20-1; D remains ambiguous. CDR3 length equals 11 residues. Germline values: CDR1 DFQATT, CDR2 SNEGSKA (reference sequence). V dropped 5 bases and J dropped 1 base, with 4 bases sitting between them.